This T cell receptor beta chain was obtained from a study of T cells after yellow fever vaccination. Regarding the study as a whole: The secondary response peaked faster, at day 5 versus 15, but was weaker.

In regard to this clonotype: Its antigen is unidentified.

Generation of TCR cDNA used 5'RACE template switching (which added a universal primer site and UMIs). TCRdb independently ran MiXCR on the 5' RACE reads; one entry per CDR3 protein. The table lists about 260,000 distinct CDR3 sequences, roughly 13% of them singletons. V gave up 1 base and J gave up 4 bases, with 10 bases separating them. CDR1 is SEHNR and CDR2 is FQNEAQ in the germline V gene (reference sequence). This CDR3 has 14 amino acids. The V call is TRBV7-9, the J call TRBJ1-1; TRBD1 is a possible D gene (5 bases). Specimen: CD4+ T cells sorted from PBMCs, collected 45 days after the yellow fever booster vaccination. The sequence was obtained from a man aged 25-45 years who received the YFV17D yellow fever vaccine. Here the CDR3 DNA reads TGTGCCAGCAGCTTAGGTCGGGGCCCCACTGAAGCTTTCTTT. Translation: CASSLGRGPTEAFF.